This T cell receptor (beta chain) emerged from a study of blood T cell repertoires in COVID-19. Study as a whole: T cells, B-cell-depleted T cells, or PBMCs provided the cDNA or gDNA that served as material.

The CDR3 consists of 16 residues. V trimming: 3 bases; J trimming: 5 bases; junction bases outside the gene matches: 12. Germline-derived CDR1 and CDR2 are SGHNT and YYREEE (reference sequence). In the original analysis: Cell counts per sample came from amplifying reference gene primers. Only in-frame clones appear in the TCRdb table, and some are missing; sequencing was by immunoSEQ multiplex PCR. The V and J calls and clone size were taken over from that table, and D and trimming were inferred from the DNA. The sample has a few hundred thousand clones; roughly 86% are singletons. A COVID-19 case had been met by exposed participants during the 2 weeks before study entry.

The TCR originated in a woman aged 25 to 45 who had been exposed to COVID-19. This chain joins TRBV5-4 and TRBJ1-2; 8 bases fit TRBD1. Sequencing used PBMCs or T cells enriched from blood (not recorded which). The DNA for the CDR3 is TGTGCCAGCAGCTCACAACAGGGGGTTTTGCAGTATGGCTACACCTTC. This sequence encodes CASSSQQGVLQYGYTF. Full variable domain (outside the CDR3, taken from reference TRBV5-4 and TRBJ1-2): ETGVTQSPTHLIKTRGQQVTLRCSSQSGHNTVSWYQQALGQGPQFIFQYYREEENGRGNFPPRFSGLQFPNYSSELNVNALELDDSALYLCASSSQQGVLQYGYTFGSGTRLTVV.